The rows below give T cell receptor beta chains drawn from one sample of a study of blood T cell repertoires in COVID-19. Produced via immunoSEQ multiplex PCR; TCRdb's table is partial and in-frame only. The sample lists more than 85,000 clones, 88% occurring once. The specimen sequenced was peripheral blood. The receptor source for this set is a middle-aged man with COVID-19, enrolled during active disease. Both conserved end residues are part of each CDR3. The order of the fields is V gene, J gene, clone size, D gene, CDR3 protein, CDR3 DNA. A D gene is named only where the DNA matches it firmly. Size is stated for part of the rows, as once, few or many counts, or as a class when the clone is expanded.

v_gene: TRBV30; j_gene: TRBJ2-3; abundance: -; d_gene: TRBD1; CDR3aa: CAWRSGTAYTDTQYF; CDR3nt: TGTGCCTGGAGGTCCGGGACAGCCTACACAGATACGCAGTATTTT
v_gene: TRBV13; j_gene: TRBJ2-7; abundance: -; d_gene: TRBD1; CDR3aa: CASSLAQGVYEQYF; CDR3nt: TGTGCCAGCAGCTTAGCACAGGGGGTCTACGAGCAGTACTTC
v_gene: TRBV7-9; j_gene: TRBJ1-6; abundance: -; d_gene: -; CDR3aa: CASSQNGAPGDLHF; CDR3nt: TGTGCCAGCAGCCAAAACGGCGCCCCGGGAGACCTCCACTTT
v_gene: TRBV7-9; j_gene: TRBJ2-2; abundance: -; d_gene: TRBD1; CDR3aa: CASSKTGQGLPELFF; CDR3nt: TGTGCCAGCAGCAAGACAGGACAGGGTCTACCGGAGCTGTTTTTT
v_gene: TRBV29-1; j_gene: TRBJ2-2; abundance: -; d_gene: TRBD2; CDR3aa: CSASGGANTGELFF; CDR3nt: TGCAGCGCCAGCGGGGGGGCTAACACCGGGGAGCTGTTTTTT
v_gene: TRBV29-1; j_gene: TRBJ1-2; abundance: -; d_gene: TRBD1; CDR3aa: CSVPTGVTGSNYGYTF; CDR3nt: TGCAGCGTTCCAACGGGGGTGACAGGGTCTAACTATGGCTACACCTTC
v_gene: TRBV5-4; j_gene: TRBJ1-4; abundance: -; d_gene: TRBD1; CDR3aa: CASSMTGLEKLFF; CDR3nt: TGTGCCAGCAGCATGACAGGGCTTGAAAAACTGTTTTTT
v_gene: TRBV3-1/TRBV3-2; j_gene: TRBJ1-6; abundance: -; d_gene: -; CDR3aa: CASSQDFESSYNSPLHF; CDR3nt: TGTGCCAGCAGCCAAGATTTCGAGAGCTCCTATAATTCACCCCTCCACTTT
v_gene: TRBV7-2; j_gene: TRBJ1-6; abundance: -; d_gene: -; CDR3aa: CASSLEIGSSYNSPLHF; CDR3nt: TGTGCCAGCAGCTTAGAGATCGGGAGCTCCTATAATTCACCCCTCCACTTT
v_gene: TRBV6-5; j_gene: TRBJ1-1; abundance: -; d_gene: -; CDR3aa: CASRPHIAENTEAFF; CDR3nt: TGTGCCAGCAGACCCCATATTGCGGAGAACACTGAAGCTTTCTTT
v_gene: TRBV19; j_gene: TRBJ1-5; abundance: once; d_gene: -; CDR3aa: CASSPLGNQPQHF; CDR3nt: TGTGCCAGTAGTCCCCTAGGCAATCAGCCCCAGCATTTT
v_gene: TRBV18; j_gene: TRBJ1-1; abundance: -; d_gene: TRBD1; CDR3aa: CASSLNPGTGITEAFF; CDR3nt: TGTGCCAGCTCGCTAAACCCCGGGACAGGGATTACTGAAGCTTTCTTT
v_gene: TRBV7-9; j_gene: TRBJ2-2; abundance: -; d_gene: -; CDR3aa: CAGQFTPELFF; CDR3nt: TGTGCCGGACAGTTTACCCCGGAGCTGTTTTTT
v_gene: TRBV29-1; j_gene: TRBJ1-3; abundance: few; d_gene: -; CDR3aa: CSAKDTGSGNTIYF; CDR3nt: TGCAGCGCTAAGGACACAGGCTCTGGAAACACCATATATTTT
v_gene: TRBV9; j_gene: TRBJ1-6; abundance: -; d_gene: -; CDR3aa: CASSVVSTNSPLHF; CDR3nt: TGTGCCAGCAGCGTAGTATCTACTAATTCACCCCTCCACTTT
v_gene: TRBV11-2; j_gene: TRBJ2-7; abundance: -; d_gene: -; CDR3aa: CASSYHGTPGYEQYF; CDR3nt: TGTGCCAGCAGCTACCACGGGACTCCGGGCTACGAGCAGTACTTC
v_gene: TRBV9; j_gene: TRBJ2-2; abundance: -; d_gene: TRBD1; CDR3aa: CASSVGWRGQAFTGELFF; CDR3nt: TGTGCCAGCAGCGTAGGATGGCGGGGACAGGCGTTTACCGGGGAGCTGTTTTTT
v_gene: TRBV2; j_gene: TRBJ2-7; abundance: -; d_gene: TRBD2; CDR3aa: CASSERQGLREQYF; CDR3nt: TGTGCCAGCAGCGAACGGCAGGGACTACGTGAGCAGTACTTC
v_gene: TRBV2; j_gene: TRBJ2-6; abundance: once; d_gene: TRBD1; CDR3aa: CAIRTGTPLGANVLTF; CDR3nt: TGTGCCATCCGGACAGGGACTCCTCTTGGGGCCAACGTCCTGACTTTC
v_gene: TRBV6-2/TRBV6-3; j_gene: TRBJ2-1; abundance: -; d_gene: TRBD2; CDR3aa: CASSYSPAGGPGEQFF; CDR3nt: TGTGCCAGCAGTTACTCGCCGGCGGGGGGGCCGGGTGAGCAGTTCTTC
v_gene: TRBV7-3; j_gene: TRBJ2-2; abundance: -; d_gene: TRBD1; CDR3aa: CASSPGQGPNTGELFF; CDR3nt: TGTGCCAGCAGCCCAGGACAGGGCCCGAACACCGGGGAGCTGTTTTTT
v_gene: TRBV18; j_gene: TRBJ1-5; abundance: -; d_gene: -; CDR3aa: CASSPATNQPQHF; CDR3nt: TGTGCCAGCTCACCAGCCACTAATCAGCCCCAGCATTTT
v_gene: TRBV6-5; j_gene: TRBJ1-2; abundance: -; d_gene: TRBD1; CDR3aa: CACGQGNSYGYTF; CDR3nt: TGTGCCTGTGGACAGGGGAATAGCTATGGCTACACCTTC
v_gene: TRBV6-1; j_gene: TRBJ2-7; abundance: -; d_gene: -; CDR3aa: CASSESYGEQYF; CDR3nt: TGTGCCAGCAGTGAGAGCTATGGCGAGCAGTACTTC
v_gene: TRBV2; j_gene: TRBJ2-1; abundance: -; d_gene: TRBD1; CDR3aa: CASRDRGYNEQFF; CDR3nt: TGTGCCAGCAGGGACAGGGGGTACAATGAGCAGTTCTTC
v_gene: TRBV28; j_gene: TRBJ2-7; abundance: -; d_gene: TRBD1; CDR3aa: CASSGTGRASYEQYF; CDR3nt: TGTGCCAGCAGTGGGACAGGGCGGGCGTCCTACGAGCAGTACTTC
v_gene: TRBV5-1; j_gene: TRBJ2-7; abundance: once; d_gene: TRBD1; CDR3aa: CASSTGQGDEQYF; CDR3nt: TGCGCCAGCAGCACGGGACAGGGTGACGAGCAGTACTTC
v_gene: TRBV10-3; j_gene: TRBJ1-1; abundance: few; d_gene: -; CDR3aa: CAISARLNTEAFF; CDR3nt: TGTGCCATCAGTGCACGGTTGAACACTGAAGCTTTCTTT
v_gene: TRBV5-1; j_gene: TRBJ1-2; abundance: -; d_gene: -; CDR3aa: CASSLAGFTRDGYTF; CDR3nt: TGCGCCAGCAGCTTGGCCGGATTTACCCGGGATGGCTACACCTTC
v_gene: TRBV5-1; j_gene: TRBJ2-2; abundance: -; d_gene: -; CDR3aa: CASSLGSTGGTGELFF; CDR3nt: TGCGCCAGCAGCTTAGGGTCCACCGGAGGGACCGGGGAGCTGTTTTTT
v_gene: TRBV5-6; j_gene: TRBJ1-1; abundance: -; d_gene: TRBD1; CDR3aa: CASSVDRGRRTEAFF; CDR3nt: TGTGCCAGCAGCGTGGACAGGGGGCGGCGGACTGAAGCTTTCTTT
v_gene: TRBV24-1; j_gene: TRBJ2-3; abundance: -; d_gene: TRBD2; CDR3aa: CATSDPGLAGASSTDTQYF; CDR3nt: TGTGCCACCAGTGACCCTGGACTAGCGGGGGCCTCTAGCACAGATACGCAGTATTTT
v_gene: TRBV4-2; j_gene: TRBJ1-5; abundance: -; d_gene: -; CDR3aa: CASSPLQTVNSNQPQHF; CDR3nt: TGTGCCAGCAGCCCCCTCCAGACAGTTAATAGCAATCAGCCCCAGCATTTT
v_gene: TRBV7-9; j_gene: TRBJ2-5; abundance: once; d_gene: TRBD2; CDR3aa: CASSPKLAGETQYF; CDR3nt: TGTGCCAGCAGCCCAAAGCTAGCGGGAGAGACCCAGTACTTC
v_gene: TRBV12-3/TRBV12-4; j_gene: TRBJ1-2; abundance: -; d_gene: -; CDR3aa: CAVGSSSYGYTF; CDR3nt: TGTGCCGTGGGCAGCTCGTCATATGGCTACACCTTC
v_gene: TRBV13; j_gene: TRBJ1-1; abundance: once; d_gene: -; CDR3aa: CASSKTRGTEAFF; CDR3nt: TGTGCCAGCAGCAAAACCAGGGGCACTGAAGCTTTCTTT
v_gene: TRBV5-4; j_gene: TRBJ2-1; abundance: -; d_gene: TRBD1; CDR3aa: CALRSTGGGNEQFF; CDR3nt: TGTGCACTCAGATCCACAGGGGGCGGGAATGAGCAGTTCTTC
v_gene: TRBV29-1; j_gene: TRBJ2-3; abundance: -; d_gene: TRBD2; CDR3aa: CSVGGLAGDPSRGYF; CDR3nt: TGCAGCGTTGGGGGACTAGCGGGTGACCCCAGCCGCGGATATTTT
v_gene: TRBV9; j_gene: TRBJ1-4; abundance: -; d_gene: -; CDR3aa: CASSHNRRNGGAANEKLFF; CDR3nt: TGTGCCAGCAGCCACAATCGTCGAAATGGTGGGGCGGCGAATGAAAAACTGTTTTTT
v_gene: TRBV21-1; j_gene: TRBJ1-2; abundance: -; d_gene: -; CDR3aa: CASSTPQGPNYGYTF; CDR3nt: TGTGCCAGCAGCACTCCTCAGGGTCCTAACTATGGCTACACCTTC
v_gene: TRBV10-3; j_gene: TRBJ2-7; abundance: -; d_gene: -; CDR3aa: CAISESRGGPTSEQYF; CDR3nt: TGTGCCATCAGTGAGTCGAGGGGGGGTCCCACCTCCGAGCAGTACTTC
v_gene: TRBV7-9; j_gene: TRBJ1-1; abundance: -; d_gene: -; CDR3aa: CASSPPVGALYTEAFF; CDR3nt: TGTGCCAGCAGCCCTCCGGTAGGGGCACTGTACACTGAAGCTTTCTTT
v_gene: TRBV29-1; j_gene: TRBJ2-3; abundance: -; d_gene: -; CDR3aa: CSVVASLTDTQYF; CDR3nt: TGCAGCGTTGTTGCTAGCCTCACAGATACGCAGTATTTT
v_gene: TRBV12-3/TRBV12-4; j_gene: TRBJ1-2; abundance: -; d_gene: TRBD1; CDR3aa: CASSLKGAYGYTF; CDR3nt: TGTGCCAGCAGTTTGAAGGGGGCCTATGGCTACACCTTC
v_gene: TRBV4-1; j_gene: TRBJ1-2; abundance: -; d_gene: -; CDR3aa: CASSQGGEGYTF; CDR3nt: TGCGCCAGCAGCCAAGGAGGTGAGGGCTACACCTTC
v_gene: TRBV5-1; j_gene: TRBJ2-3; abundance: -; d_gene: -; CDR3aa: CASSLASPGTDTQYF; CDR3nt: TGCGCCAGCAGCTTGGCTAGCCCTGGCACAGATACGCAGTATTTT
v_gene: TRBV10-3; j_gene: TRBJ1-1; abundance: -; d_gene: -; CDR3aa: CAISATARHTEAFF; CDR3nt: TGTGCCATCAGTGCGACAGCGCGACACACTGAAGCTTTCTTT
v_gene: TRBV6-5; j_gene: TRBJ2-7; abundance: -; d_gene: -; CDR3aa: CASSRGPLTEQYF; CDR3nt: TGTGCCAGCAGCAGGGGACCACTAACCGAGCAGTACTTC
v_gene: TRBV18; j_gene: TRBJ1-1; abundance: -; d_gene: -; CDR3aa: CASSTEQGEAFF; CDR3nt: TGTGCCAGCTCAACCGAACAGGGTGAAGCTTTCTTT
v_gene: TRBV9; j_gene: TRBJ1-6; abundance: -; d_gene: TRBD1; CDR3aa: CASSTTPGTGVSPLHF; CDR3nt: TGTGCCAGCAGCACTACTCCCGGGACAGGGGTTTCACCCCTCCACTTT
v_gene: TRBV6-5; j_gene: TRBJ1-2; abundance: few; d_gene: TRBD1; CDR3aa: CASSYTDRGTGYTF; CDR3nt: TGTGCCAGCAGTTACACAGACAGGGGGACTGGCTACACCTTC
v_gene: TRBV4-1; j_gene: TRBJ2-7; abundance: -; d_gene: TRBD2; CDR3aa: CASSPPGLAGSYEQYF; CDR3nt: TGCGCCAGCAGCCCCCCGGGCCTAGCGGGATCCTACGAGCAGTACTTC
v_gene: TRBV10-2; j_gene: TRBJ2-1; abundance: -; d_gene: TRBD2; CDR3aa: CASREPSRGGAYNEQFF; CDR3nt: TGCGCCAGCAGGGAGCCCTCTCGGGGGGGCGCCTACAATGAGCAGTTCTTC
v_gene: TRBV5-1; j_gene: TRBJ2-1; abundance: -; d_gene: TRBD1; CDR3aa: CASSTTGGIEQFF; CDR3nt: TGCGCCAGCAGCACGACAGGGGGCATTGAGCAGTTCTTC
v_gene: TRBV4-1; j_gene: TRBJ1-2; abundance: once; d_gene: -; CDR3aa: CASSPPYGVGYTF; CDR3nt: TGCGCCAGCAGCCCCCCTTACGGGGTTGGCTACACCTTC
v_gene: TRBV2; j_gene: TRBJ2-7; abundance: -; d_gene: TRBD1; CDR3aa: CASRKRGIGTAYEQYF; CDR3nt: TGTGCCAGCAGGAAGAGGGGAATAGGGACAGCTTACGAGCAGTACTTC
v_gene: TRBV24-1; j_gene: TRBJ1-2; abundance: -; d_gene: -; CDR3aa: CATSDAIGEGGYTF; CDR3nt: TGTGCCACCAGTGACGCAATAGGGGAGGGGGGCTACACCTTC